This TCR beta chain was profiled in a study of cytomegalovirus exposure and HLA in healthy donors. This cohort consisted of healthy bone marrow donors. Donors likely had unrecorded immune exposures despite being nominally healthy when sampled. It was with 60 Vbeta and 13 Jbeta primers that the PCR ran. Repertoires were generated with immunoSEQ multiplex PCR, while TCRdb's copy carries only in-frame clones and drops some. The repertoire holds some 150,000 clones, 80% to 90% seen once, with over 0.65% in the top ten. V lost 4 bases and J lost 3, with 13 bases in between. CDR1 is LGHNA, CDR2 YNFKEQ, per germline. The CDR3 runs to 14 residues. Remarks on this clone: Its antigen remains unknown.

Overall study results and limits: Sequence variants that were highly shared formed a cluster that was likely a sequencing artifact. Later work associated 16,951 TCR beta sequences with HLA alleles at 0.05 false discovery rate.

The sequence was collected from a woman between 18 and 30 years old in good health and CMV-seronegative. Sequencing input: PBMCs. The gene calls are TRBV4-2 and TRBJ2-7, with a possible D match to TRBD2 (6 bases). In nucleotides, the CDR3 is TGTGCCAGCAGCCGCGATGGGGACTTCTACGAGCAGTACTTC. It encodes CASSRDGDFYEQYF.